Reported below is one T cell receptor beta chain. Its antigen is unidentified. The data derive from a study of CD8 T cells in Susac syndrome. Trimming at V came to 0 bases and at J to 0 bases, leaving 9 bases not matched to a gene. The CDR3 runs 19 residues. Germline CDR1 and CDR2: SGDLS and YYNGEE. Multiple sclerosis controls were treatment-naive patients with stable or active relapsing-remitting disease. Study-wide results and limits: The study's TCR sequencing and HLA analysis drew on a certain number of individuals. That number was acknowledged as relatively small.

RNA amounts of about 0.5 to 1 ug underwent reverse transcription with random hexamers. The amplification used immunoSEQ multiplex PCR on TCR beta CDR3; it spanned 54 Vbeta and 13 Jbeta. TCRdb re-called the immunoSEQ multiplex PCR reads with MiXCR, one entry per CDR3 protein. The table has about 73,000 distinct CDR3 sequences, about 95% seen once. The V and J genes are TRBV9 and TRBJ1-3; 10 nucleotides align to TRBD1. The sample taken for sequencing was CD8+ T cells from PBMCs. This sequence originates from a human donor with multiple sclerosis. The DNA for the CDR3 is TGTGCCAGCAGCGTAGAGGGGGACAGGGGTTATGGCTCTGGAAACACCATATATTTT. This codes for CASSVEGDRGYGSGNTIYF. The variable domain in full, completed from reference TRBV9 and TRBJ1-3, reads DSGVTQTPKHLITATGQRVTLRCSPRSGDLSVYWYQQSLDQGLQFLIQYYNGEERAKGNILERFSAQQFPDLHSELNLSSLELGDSALYFCASSVEGDRGYGSGNTIYFGEGSWLTVV.